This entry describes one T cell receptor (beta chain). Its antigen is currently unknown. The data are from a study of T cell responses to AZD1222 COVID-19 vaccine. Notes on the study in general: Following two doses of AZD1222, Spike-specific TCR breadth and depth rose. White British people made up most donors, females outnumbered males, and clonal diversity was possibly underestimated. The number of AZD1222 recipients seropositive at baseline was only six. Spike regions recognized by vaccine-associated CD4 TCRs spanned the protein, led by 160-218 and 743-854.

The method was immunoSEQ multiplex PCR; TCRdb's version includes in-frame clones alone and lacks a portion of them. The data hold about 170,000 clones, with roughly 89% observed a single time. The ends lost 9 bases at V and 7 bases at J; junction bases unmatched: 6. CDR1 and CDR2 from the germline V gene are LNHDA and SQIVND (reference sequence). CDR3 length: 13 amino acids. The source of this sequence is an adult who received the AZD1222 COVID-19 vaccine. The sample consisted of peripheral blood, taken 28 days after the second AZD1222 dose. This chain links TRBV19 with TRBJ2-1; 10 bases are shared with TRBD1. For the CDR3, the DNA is TGTGCCAGGAGACAGGGGGCATGGAATGAGCAGTTCTTC. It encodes CARRQGAWNEQFF.